This T cell receptor beta chain is from a study of PD-L1 blockade in urothelial cancer. Study overall: Patients' atezolizumab regimen, 1,200 mg intravenously every 3 weeks, began in the mid-2010s. Males with bladder-origin urothelial cancer made up about 85% of the roughly 29 patients.

The protocol was immunoSEQ multiplex PCR, while the TCRdb copy is restricted to in-frame clones and leaves out a portion. The sample lists 45,000 to 55,000 clones; 75% to 90% were seen once. Study findings and constraints: Pretreatment TCR clonality in blood, when below the median, was predictive of better survival.

V lost 2 bases and J 4 bases, leaving 8 bases between the germline ends. The germline V gene has CDR1 MGHRA and CDR2 YSYEKL. CDR3 length: 13 residues. Note on this clone: Antigen specificity is unknown.

The time point is: pretreatment peripheral blood. Per patient, between 1 and 8 samples were collected at pretreatment and on-treatment time points. The sequence came from a man aged 50 or older with urothelial cancer. The sequenced sample was PBMCs, obtained around atezolizumab (anti-PD-L1) treatment. The chain has TRBV4-1 and TRBJ1-2; D is uncertain. The CDR3, as DNA: TGCGCCAGCAGCCAAAGGGAGGGCTATGGCTACACCTTC. Translating it yields CASSQREGYGYTF.